A single T cell receptor beta chain is shown here with its context. The second PCR ran about 6 to 11 cycles with a sample-barcoded 5' primer and J-beta primers. Every molecule of cDNA carried a tag from a template-switch adaptor with 12 random nucleotides. TCRdb recomputed calls from the 5' RACE reads with MiXCR, one row per CDR3 protein. The sample shows approximately 1.5 million distinct CDR3 sequences, roughly a third of them seen only once. This entry comes from a study of blood T cells in healthy people across ages. Turning to the study itself: Through template switching, about one barcoded beta molecule was captured per two T cells, as measured in model experiments.

Sequenced: blood. The receptor's source is a woman aged 25-40 years in good health.

This CDR3 reads CASRPRDSAEKLFF. CDR3 nucleotides: TGTGCCAGCAGGCCCCGGGACAGCGCAGAAAAACTGTTTTTT. The chain recombines TRBV2 with TRBJ1-4, with 7 bases lining up with TRBD1. Germline trimming cut 6 bases from V and 8 bases from J; bases unmatched to any gene: 9. In germline, CDR1 is SNHLY, CDR2 FYNNEI. CDR3 size: 14 residues.